The text below deals with one T cell receptor beta chain. The antigen it recognizes is unknown. The record has no base qualities; no much larger clone is one base away. The entry originates in a study of blood T cell repertoires in COVID-19 (dated by TCRdb to between 2020 and 2021). Study-level background: Samples covering the acute and convalescent phases of COVID-19 were provided by collaborators in the United States, Italy and Spain. The material from the prospective study consisted of cDNA or gDNA derived from T cells, B-cell-depleted T cells, or PBMCs. The samples were drawn from the first 160 participants of the ongoing ImmuneRACE study and from over a thousand subjects provided by 6 global collaborators. A de-identified subject ID, COVID-19 status, age in years and sex were almost always included in the sample metadata. Where HLA class I and class II types were available, the types were taken from metadata supplied by the sample provider, not from assay-based typing. The repertoires were released in a freely available public database meant as a resource for research on the immune response to SARS-CoV-2. The dataset comprised deeply sampled blood TCRbeta repertoires from subjects exposed to, actively infected with, or recovered from COVID-19.

General study outcomes and caveats: The amount of clinical and demographic metadata varied by source and participant and was provided uncurated.

The immunoSEQ Assay, a bias-controlled multiplex PCR, was used to amplify TCRbeta CDR3 regions from genomic DNA. Processing in the source paper ran as follows. Nucleated cell counts per sample were estimated from amplification of reference gene primers within the assay. To quantify the absolute abundance of each unique TCRbeta CDR3 rearrangement, sequence reads were collapsed and filtered. For each sample, productive Simpson clonality was calculated as the square root of Simpson's diversity index over productive rearrangements. As stored in TCRdb, this immuneACCESS dataset retains in-frame rearrangements with V and J assigned. A fraction of the clones does not appear; measured against another copy, unresolved V genes explain less than half of the discrepancy, and the remainder lacks a known reason. The V and J calls and clone size come from that table; D and trimming were worked out from the DNA. This sample gives roughly 250,000 clones in total; more than 65% of them show up just once. The ten top clones hold approximately 15% of the sample.

At one collaborating source in Seattle, patients were enrolled during active infection and were followed longitudinally through the course of disease. Whole blood was collected in K2EDTA tubes by collaborating institutions according to the institutions' own protocols. For TCRbeta analysis, collaborator samples were shipped as frozen whole blood, as isolated PBMCs, or as DNA extracted from either sample type. The CDR3 runs 19 residues from the cysteine to the phenylalanine. Only CDR3 DNA is held: 57 bases, read in frame from base 1. V and J are trimmed by 1 base and 0 bases, and the gene matches miss 7 bases of the junction. Taken from the germline V gene, the CDR1 and CDR2 loops are SGHRS and YFSETQ.

The sequenced material came from peripheral blood. This clonotype was sampled from a person aged 65 to 85 with COVID-19, enrolled during active disease. This chain joins TRBV5-1 to TRBJ2-1, with 13 bases matching TRBD2. Here is the DNA: TGCGCCAGCAGCTTGAGACTAGCGGGGGGCCCTAGCTCCTACAATGAGCAGTTCTTC. This is translated as CASSLRLAGGPSSYNEQFF.